One sample yielded the 4 T cell receptor beta chains listed below, sequenced in a study of regulatory T cells in long-lasting Graves disease. Time point given: newly diagnosed GD, antithyroid drugs for less than 3 months. PBMC-extracted RNA yielded the TCR library. Researchers made TCR beta libraries by using iRepertoire HTBI primers and running Arm-PCR on CDR3 regions. TCRdb fed the multiplex PCR reads into MiXCR, producing one record per CDR3 protein. Of hundreds of thousands of distinct CDR3 sequences in the sample, approximately 15% are singletons; the top ten hold about 32%. This same sample was also taken into another study, of T cells in Graves' hyperthyroidism and ophthalmopathy.

Sample: peripheral blood mononuclear cells (PBMCs), taken at new diagnosis, from a patient treated with antithyroid drugs. The receptors were sampled from a middle-aged man with Graves disease.

This clonotype was seen at least ten times. The chain employs TRBV5-4 and TRBJ2-5; D unclear. CDR1 and CDR2 (germline): SGHNT, YYREEE (reference sequence). The CDR3 is 14 amino acids. Trimming took 4 bases from V and 1 from J, leaving 11 bases between them. For the CDR3, the DNA is TGTGCCAGCAGCCGAATTGGTAGCCAAGAGACCCAGTACTTC. Translating it yields CASSRIGSQETQYF.

The V call is TRBV18, the J call TRBJ2-5, with 11 bases lining up with TRBD2. Germline CDR1 reads KGHSH; CDR2 reads LQKENI. This CDR3 is 14 amino acids long. J was trimmed by 5 bases and V by 5 bases; bases with no gene match: 4. The CDR3: CASSTRTSGETQYF. CDR3 sequence (DNA): TGTGCCAGCTCAACCAGGACTAGCGGGGAGACCCAGTACTTC.

The chain couples TRBV5-1 to TRBJ2-2; perhaps TRBD1 as D (6 bases). CDR1 and CDR2 from the germline V gene are SGHRS and YFSETQ. The CDR3 consists of 17 residues. Trimming left V 0 bases short and J 4 bases short, with 16 bases between. The CDR3 loop is CASSLEAVGAITGELFF. As DNA, the CDR3 is TGCGCCAGCAGCTTGGAAGCCGTGGGGGCGATCACCGGGGAGCTGTTTTTT.

At least ten counts were recorded for this clonotype. A read error may explain this, as a much larger clone is one base away. CDR3 region: CASRGTMNTEAFF. The CDR3, as DNA: TGTGCCAGCAGGGGGACGATGAACACTGAAGCTTTCTTT. The chain couples TRBV7-8 to TRBJ1-1, with a possible D match to TRBD1 (5 bases). Trimming removed 6 bases from V and 0 bases from J, with 8 bases in between. Germline V CDR1 and CDR2: SGHVS, FQNEAQ. This CDR3 has 13 amino acids. Complete variable domain (other parts from reference TRBV7-8 and TRBJ1-1): GAGVSQSPRYKVAKRGQDVALRCDPISGHVSLFWYQQALGQGPEFLTYFQNEAQLDKSGLPSDRFFAERPEGSVSTLKIQRTQQEDSAVYLCASRGTMNTEAFFGQGTRLTVV.